These 22 T cell receptor beta chains were sequenced from one sample in a study of shared clonotypes between healthy human individuals. Method: immunoSEQ multiplex PCR; TCRdb's copy keeps in-frame clones and lacks some. The sample comprises about 550,000 clones, 95% to 96% of which are singletons, and roughly 0.1% rests with the top ten. Selected positively for CCR7 and CD45RO-negative, naive CD8 cells excluded terminally differentiated effector memory CD45RA+ cells. Sequenced: naive CD8+ T cells sorted from blood. The source is a young woman in good health.

The chain links TRBV9 to TRBJ2-1; 9 nucleotides line up with TRBD2. Germline V gives CDR1 SGDLS, CDR2 YYNGEE. This CDR3 spans 15 amino acids. Trimming cost V 0 bases and J 8 bases; bases outside gene matches: 6. The chain's CDR3 is CASSVEGTSNDEQFF. The DNA of the CDR3 is TGTGCCAGCAGCGTAGAAGGGACTAGCAATGATGAGCAGTTCTTC.

The V gene is TRBV7-8, the J gene TRBJ1-6; D is perhaps TRBD1 (6 bases). The germline V gene has CDR1 SGHVS and CDR2 FQNEAQ. The CDR3 is 16 residues long. V was trimmed by 7 bases and J by 7 bases, leaving 20 bases between them. CDR3 sequence: CASTPRGTRENSPLHF. CDR3 nucleotide sequence: TGTGCCAGCACCCCAAGGGGGACCCGGGAAAATTCACCCCTCCACTTT.

This chain uses TRBV6-5 with TRBJ2-3; TRBD1 aligns across 7 bases. This CDR3 is 14 amino acids long. Looked up from germline, CDR1 is MNHEY and CDR2 is SVGAGI. V was clipped by 4 bases and J by 0 bases; unmatched bases: 1. The DNA for the CDR3 is TGTGCCAGCAGTTCGGACAGGAGCACAGATACGCAGTATTTT. It encodes CASSSDRSTDTQYF.

In its sample, this clone was seen a few times. This rearrangement joins TRBV27 to TRBJ1-4, with a possible D match to TRBD1 (5 bases). Germline V lookup: CDR1 MNHEY, CDR2 SMNVEV (reference sequence). The CDR3 totals 14 residues. With 4 bases removed from V and 12 bases from J, the gap between germline ends came to 18 bases. The CDR3 is CASSSGPGRRELFF. DNA of the CDR3: TGTGCCAGCAGTTCAGGGCCCGGAAGACGGGAACTGTTTTTT. The full variable domain, completed using reference TRBV27 and TRBJ1-4, is EAQVTQNPRYLITVTGKKLTVTCSQNMNHEYMSWYRQDPGLGLRQIYYSMNVEVTDKGDVPEGYKVSRKEKRNFPLILESPSPNQTSLYFCASSSGPGRRELFFGSGTQLSVL.

This clone was counted a single time. This chain links TRBV6-5 with TRBJ2-3; D remains unclear. The V and J ends lost 0 bases and 0 bases respectively, with 10 bases between them. Germline V lookup: CDR1 MNHEY, CDR2 SVGAGI. This CDR3 has 16 residues. The CDR3 DNA reads as TGTGCCAGCAGTTACTCGATAGGACCAAGCACAGATACGCAGTATTTT. This gives the protein CASSYSIGPSTDTQYF.

This chain links TRBV5-6 with TRBJ2-7; D is unclear. V was clipped by 2 bases and J by 0 bases, with 9 bases between them. Germline CDR1 SGHDT, CDR2 YYEEEE. The CDR3 consists of 14 residues. The CDR3 DNA sequence: TGTGCCAGCAGCTTTGTACACAGCTCCTACGAGCAGTACTTC. It yields the protein CASSFVHSSYEQYF.

This clone was counted a single time. In DNA, the CDR3 is TGTGCCAGCAGCTTCGCCCCCTACGAGCAGTACTTC. It specifies CASSFAPYEQYF. This chain joins TRBV11-2 and TRBJ2-5; D remains unclear. The last part of the DNA fits TRBJ2-7 better; the J call may be wrong. Germline lookup yields CDR1 SGHAT and CDR2 FQNNGV. The CDR3 spans 12 residues.

V usage is TRBV4-2 and J usage is TRBJ2-5; TRBD2 is a possible D gene (6 bases). The tail of the sequence fits TRBJ2-7 better, so the J call may be wrong. The germline V gene encodes CDR1 LGHNA and CDR2 YNFKEQ. The CDR3 extends over 16 amino acids. CDR3 bases: TGTGCCAGCAGCCAAGAGCAGGCGGGGATCGGGAACGAGCAGTACTTC. This gives the protein CASSQEQAGIGNEQYF.

As DNA, the CDR3 is TGTGCCAGCAGCTTAGGAGAGGGAATGTCTACCGAGCAGTACTTC. It translates to CASSLGEGMSTEQYF. The V gene is TRBV7-9, the J gene TRBJ2-7; TRBD2 is a possible D gene (5 bases). The V gene lost 1 base and the J gene lost 6 bases, with 16 bases spanning the gap. CDR3 size: 15 residues. Germline V lookup: CDR1 SEHNR, CDR2 FQNEAQ (reference sequence).

This rearrangement joins TRBV11-1 to TRBJ2-7, with 13 bases lining up with TRBD2. There are 16 residues in the CDR3. With 0 bases clipped from V and 3 bases from J, the junction kept 2 bases outside the gene matches. Germline-derived CDR1 and CDR2 are SGHAT and FQDESV (reference sequence). CDR3 loop: CASSLARLAGGYEQYF. CDR3 DNA sequence: TGTGCCAGCAGCTTAGCGAGACTAGCGGGAGGCTACGAGCAGTACTTC. Full variable domain (outside the CDR3, taken from reference TRBV11-1 and TRBJ2-7): EAEVAQSPRYKITEKSQAVAFWCDPISGHATLYWYRQILGQGPELLVQFQDESVVDDSQLPKDRFSAERLKGVDSTLKIQPAELGDSAMYLCASSLARLAGGYEQYFGPGTRLTVT.

This rearrangement joins TRBV4-1 to TRBJ2-5; a possible D gene is TRBD2 (6 bases). The CDR3 has 17 amino acids. Trimming left V 2 bases short and J 5 bases short, with 21 bases between. Germline V gene lookup returns CDR1 MGHRA and CDR2 YSYEKL. The CDR3 region is CASSQFPAEGRGETQYF. CDR3 nucleotide sequence: TGCGCCAGCAGCCAATTCCCGGCGGAGGGGAGAGGGGAGACCCAGTACTTC.

The chain carries TRBV18 and TRBJ1-5; 8 bases line up with TRBD1. CDR3 length: 14 amino acids. Germline V gene sequence: CDR1 KGHSH, CDR2 LQKENI. V lost 5 bases, J lost 5 bases, and 5 bases stayed unmatched. The CDR3: CASSAQGEYQPQHF. CDR3 sequence (DNA): TGTGCCAGCTCAGCACAGGGGGAGTATCAGCCCCAGCATTTT.

V is TRBV7-9 and J is TRBJ2-5; 11 bases fit TRBD2. This CDR3 contains 14 residues. Germline loops: CDR1 SEHNR, CDR2 FQNEAQ (reference sequence). Trimming took 5 bases from V and 5 from J; bases not matched to a gene: 4. The CDR3 sequence is CASSLVAGGETQYF. CDR3 in DNA: TGTGCCAGCAGCCTCGTAGCGGGAGGGGAGACCCAGTACTTC. The full variable domain, with the rest looked up from reference TRBV7-9 and TRBJ2-5, is DTGVSQNPRHKITKRGQNVTFRCDPISEHNRLYWYRQTLGQGPEFLTYFQNEAQLEKSRLLSDRFSAERPKGSFSTLEIQRTEQGDSAMYLCASSLVAGGETQYFGPGTRLLVL.

The chain carries TRBV5-4 and TRBJ2-7, with 10 bases aligning to TRBD1. The CDR3 is 15 amino acids. J gave up 6 bases and V 2 bases, and 8 bases lay outside the gene matches. CDR1 is SGHNT and CDR2 is YYREEE in the germline V gene (reference sequence). CDR3 in amino acids: CASSFRTGTGVEQYF. The CDR3 coding sequence is TGTGCCAGCAGCTTTAGAACCGGGACAGGGGTCGAGCAGTACTTC.

The gene calls are TRBV4-2 and TRBJ2-7; weak D call: TRBD1 (5 bases). CDR3 size: 16 residues. V lost 1 base and J 4 bases, leaving 17 bases between the germline ends. Germline CDR1 reads LGHNA; CDR2 reads YNFKEQ. The CDR3 reads CASSQVFKGREYEQYF. In DNA, the CDR3 is TGTGCCAGCAGCCAAGTCTTCAAGGGGCGCGAATACGAGCAGTACTTC.

The chain uses TRBV9 and TRBJ1-1; no clear D gene. This CDR3 contains 15 residues. CDR1 and CDR2 (germline): SGDLS, YYNGEE. The V end lost 0 bases, the J end lost 1 base, and 10 bases lay between the germline ends. CDR3 bases: TGTGCCAGCAGCGTAGTAAGAATGGGGAACACTGAAGCTTTCTTT. Its translation is CASSVVRMGNTEAFF.

The chain links TRBV7-9 to TRBJ2-1; D might be TRBD1 (6 bases). The CDR3 loop spans 16 amino acids. V lost 5 bases to trimming and J lost 2 bases, with 16 bases between them. Germline CDR1 is SEHNR and CDR2 is FQNEAQ (reference sequence). CDR3 region: CASSPTGYVTYNEQFF. CDR3 in DNA: TGTGCCAGCAGCCCCACAGGGTATGTAACCTACAATGAGCAGTTCTTC.

The gene calls are TRBV5-4 and TRBJ1-2, with D unclear. The germline V gene encodes CDR1 SGHNT and CDR2 YYREEE (reference sequence). V lost 0 bases and J 5 bases, leaving 11 bases between the germline ends. The CDR3 sequence is 14 residues long. The DNA of the CDR3 is TGTGCCAGCAGCTTGGCGGATCCCGGTTATGGCTACACCTTC. This encodes CASSLADPGYGYTF. Based on the CDR3 plus reference TRBV5-4 and TRBJ1-2, the full variable domain is ETGVTQSPTHLIKTRGQQVTLRCSSQSGHNTVSWYQQALGQGPQFIFQYYREEENGRGNFPPRFSGLQFPNYSSELNVNALELDDSALYLCASSLADPGYGYTFGSGTRLTVV.

The count of this clone is one. This chain connects TRBV11-2 to TRBJ2-1; D is undetermined. Trimming stripped 6 bases from V and 0 bases from J, with 9 bases between. The germline V gene has CDR1 SGHAT and CDR2 FQNNGV. The length of the CDR3 is 14 residues. DNA of the CDR3: TGTGCCAGCAGACACCCCCCCTCCTACAATGAGCAGTTCTTC. This codes for CASRHPPSYNEQFF.

This chain uses TRBV11-2 with TRBJ2-5; D gene unclear. Germline values: CDR1 SGHAT, CDR2 FQNNGV. The CDR3 covers 15 residues. The V gene lost 1 base and the J gene lost 5 bases, with 14 bases spanning the gap. The CDR3 sequence: CASSLGAGIRETQYF. As DNA, the CDR3 is TGTGCCAGCAGCTTAGGAGCAGGAATCAGGGAGACCCAGTACTTC.

The gene calls are TRBV13 and TRBJ2-1, with D uncertain. Looked up from germline, CDR1 is PRHDT and CDR2 is FYEKMQ (reference sequence). The CDR3 totals 13 residues. Trimming pared 5 bases from V and 4 bases from J, leaving 9 bases between. The CDR3 spells CASSTRLYNEQFF. CDR3 nucleotides: TGTGCCAGCAGCACCCGACTGTACAATGAGCAGTTCTTC. The whole variable domain, remainder taken from reference TRBV13 and TRBJ2-1, is AAGVIQSPRHLIKEKRETATLKCYPIPRHDTVYWYQQGPGQDPQFLISFYEKMQSDKGSIPDRFSAQQFSDYHSELNMSSLELGDSALYFCASSTRLYNEQFFGPGTRLTVL.

The CDR3 region is CASSSPGSYNEQFF. In DNA form, the CDR3 reads TGTGCCAGCAGTTCCCCAGGGAGCTACAATGAGCAGTTCTTC. The chain recombines TRBV27 with TRBJ2-1; D might be TRBD1 or TRBD2, each matching 5 bases. The CDR3 extends over 14 amino acids. The V gene lost 4 bases and the J gene lost 3 bases, with 10 bases spanning the gap. Germline CDR1 reads MNHEY; CDR2 reads SMNVEV (reference sequence).